This TCR beta chain was recovered during a study of blood T cell repertoires in COVID-19. Study information: Samples of COVID-19 (acute and convalescent) were obtained from the United States, Italy and Spain. PBMCs, B-cell-depleted T cells, or T cells provided the cDNA or gDNA that made up the material.

Germline trimming cut 0 bases from V and 5 bases from J; bases unmatched to any gene: 1. Germline lookup yields CDR1 SGDLS and CDR2 YYNGEE. The CDR3 sequence is 14 residues long. In the study's own analysis: Estimation of nucleated cell counts relied on the amplification of reference gene primers. Profiled with immunoSEQ multiplex PCR; TCRdb holds only in-frame clones, not every one. V and J calls and clone size are given by that table; D and trimming were obtained from the DNA. The table has about 130,000 clones, roughly 80% seen once. The receptor was isolated from a woman in her forties or fifties with acute or convalescent COVID-19. V and J are TRBV9 and TRBJ2-5; TRBD1 matches 10 bases. The source material was peripheral blood. The CDR3 sequence is CASSVEGQGETQYF. The CDR3 region has the DNA TGTGCCAGCAGCGTAGAGGGACAGGGGGAGACCCAGTACTTC.